This TCR beta chain was identified during a study of shared clonotypes between healthy human individuals. Study-wide context: Researchers assigned three CD4 naive, three CD4 memory, two CD8 naive and one CD8 memory plate to each donor.

All donors qualified as healthy HIV-negative adults and had experienced no recent acute infections or vaccinations. The split of CD4+ cells yielded CD45RA+ naive and CD45RA-negative memory subsets. General observations from the study: Generally, naive subsets came out with larger estimated richness than memory subsets.

Some clones are missing from TCRdb's copy, which holds only in-frame ones; the method was immunoSEQ multiplex PCR. The data show about 2.3 million clones, with 85% to 95% seen just once and 0.3% to 0.45% held by the top ten. Comment on this clone: Its antigen is unidentified.

This clonotype was sampled from a man aged 18 to 30 in good health. Some clones in this sample may be carry-over from other donors' samples. Sequenced material: naive CD4+ T cells from PBMCs. Specified subset: CD45RA+ positively selected.

The CDR3 DNA is TGCGCCAGCAGCTCTCCAGGGAACACTGAAGCTTTCTTT. The encoded protein is CASSSPGNTEAFF. The chain uses TRBV5-1 and TRBJ1-1; D is ambiguous. This CDR3 is 13 amino acids long. Germline CDR1 reads SGHRS; CDR2 reads YFSETQ. The V end was cut by 3 bases, the J end by 1 base, with 7 bases between.